The text below deals with one T cell receptor beta chain. Its specificity is unknown. This sample was taken from a study of cytomegalovirus exposure and HLA in healthy donors. Turning to the study itself: Earlier results showed approximately 110 million unique TCR beta sequences derived from roughly 200 million T cells. Within the Caucasian-associated ancestry cluster were roughly 79% of the approximately 400 genotyped donors.

Broader study findings: Reports state that TCR beta sequences accurately predicted most subjects' HLA-A and HLA-B alleles.

PCR employed 60 Vbeta and 13 Jbeta primers. Sequencing used immunoSEQ multiplex PCR; TCRdb keeps in-frame clones, though not all of them. The repertoire has 160,000 or so clones, roughly 80% of them found once; the top ten carry 1.3%. CDR3 length equals 15 residues. The germline CDR1 and CDR2 sequences are SGHVS and FNYEAQ. The ends lost 4 bases at V and 2 bases at J; junction bases unmatched: 4. The sequence was collected from a man aged 25-40 years in good health and CMV-seronegative. Sequencing input: PBMCs. V usage is TRBV7-6 and J usage is TRBJ1-4; 7 bases fit TRBD1. CDR3 nucleotides: TGTGCCAGCAGCTCCAGGGGGAGTACTAATGAAAAACTGTTTTTT. It is translated as CASSSRGSTNEKLFF.